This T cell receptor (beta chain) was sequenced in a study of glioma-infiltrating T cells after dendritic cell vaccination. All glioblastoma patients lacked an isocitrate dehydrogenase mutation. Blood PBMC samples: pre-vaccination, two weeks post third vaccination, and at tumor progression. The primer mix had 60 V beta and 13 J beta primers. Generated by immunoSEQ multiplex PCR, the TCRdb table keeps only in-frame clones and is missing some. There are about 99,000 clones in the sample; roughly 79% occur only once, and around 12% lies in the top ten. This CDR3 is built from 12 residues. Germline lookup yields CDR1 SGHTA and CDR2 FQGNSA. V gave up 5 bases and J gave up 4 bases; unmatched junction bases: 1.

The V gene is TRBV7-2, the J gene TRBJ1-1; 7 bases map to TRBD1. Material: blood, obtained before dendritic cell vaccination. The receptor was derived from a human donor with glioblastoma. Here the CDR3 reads CASSQGGTEAFF. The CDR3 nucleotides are TGTGCCAGCAGCCAGGGGGGCACTGAAGCTTTCTTT.